These 15 T cell receptor beta chains originate from one sample sequenced in a study of cytomegalovirus exposure and HLA in healthy donors. TCRdb keeps only in-frame clones here, not all; method: immunoSEQ multiplex PCR. The sample lists 130,000 to 150,000 clones; approximately 90% were seen once. Input material: PBMCs. The receptor source for this set is a man between 18 and 29 years old in good health and CMV-seronegative.

This clone has just one count. The V call is TRBV2, the J call TRBJ1-5; 9 bases agree with TRBD1. Germline CDR1 is SNHLY and CDR2 is FYNNEI. The CDR3 is 16 amino acids. Trimming removed 2 bases from V and 0 bases from J; junction bases left unmatched: 2. The CDR3, as DNA: TGTGCCAGCAGTGAAACAGGGGGCGTTAGCAATCAGCCCCAGCATTTT. This translates into CASSETGGVSNQPQHF. Variable domain in full (rest from reference TRBV2 and TRBJ1-5): EPEVTQTPSHQVTQMGQEVILRCVPISNHLYFYWYRQILGQKVEFLVSFYNNEISEKSEIFDDQFSVERPDGSNFTLKIRSTKLEDSAMYFCASSETGGVSNQPQHFGDGTRLSIL.

This clone was counted once. V usage is TRBV5-1 and J usage is TRBJ2-1; 7 bases line up with TRBD2. Germline-derived CDR1 and CDR2 are SGHRS and YFSETQ. The CDR3 length is 16 residues. V was clipped by 0 bases and J by 8 bases; unmatched bases: 11. DNA of the CDR3: TGCGCCAGCAGCTTGGGGGGCGGGGGACCCGGGGATGAGCAGTTCTTC. The encoded protein is CASSLGGGGPGDEQFF.

The CDR3 loop is CASGGLGYEQYF. CDR3 in DNA: TGTGCCAGCGGCGGGCTAGGATACGAGCAGTACTTC. This chain connects TRBV19 to TRBJ2-7; D is perhaps TRBD2 (5 bases). The V gene lost 9 bases and the J gene lost 4 bases, with 13 bases spanning the gap. The CDR3 is made up of 12 amino acids. Germline V gives CDR1 LNHDA, CDR2 SQIVND (reference sequence).

The J gene is TRBJ2-5, the V gene TRBV19, with D possibly matching TRBD1 (6 bases). CDR1 and CDR2 (germline): LNHDA, SQIVND (reference sequence). This CDR3 region has 14 residues. The V and J ends lost 4 bases and 3 bases respectively, with 12 bases between them. The CDR3 protein is CASSTLQGEETQYF. Here the CDR3 DNA reads TGTGCCAGTAGTACCCTACAGGGAGAAGAGACCCAGTACTTC. The complete variable domain, with remaining parts taken from reference TRBV19 and TRBJ2-5, reads DGGITQSPKYLFRKEGQNVTLSCEQNLNHDAMYWYRQDPGQGLRLIYYSQIVNDFQKGDIAEGYSVSREKKESFPLTVTSAQKNPTAFYLCASSTLQGEETQYFGPGTRLLVL.

This rearrangement joins TRBV7-6 to TRBJ2-3; tentative D call: TRBD2 (7 bases). The CDR3 length is 14 residues. CDR1 and CDR2 from the germline V gene are SGHVS and FNYEAQ. Between the trimmed V and J ends, which lost 0 bases and 6 bases, there was a span of 10 bases. As DNA, the CDR3 is TGTGCCAGCAGCTTAGCGGGGGGGCAGGATACGCAGTATTTT. Protein: CASSLAGGQDTQYF. Full variable domain (remainder filled in from reference TRBV7-6 and TRBJ2-3): GAGVSQSPRYKVTKRGQDVALRCDPISGHVSLYWYRQALGQGPEFLTYFNYEAQQDKSGLPNDRFSAERPEGSISTLTIQRTEQRDSAMYRCASSLAGGQDTQYFGPGTRLTVL.

The chain employs TRBV19 and TRBJ1-5; no definite D call. The V and J ends lost 8 bases and 3 bases respectively, with 14 bases between them. Germline CDR1 and CDR2: LNHDA and SQIVND (reference sequence). This CDR3 is 14 amino acids long. This CDR3 reads CASSSNKFNQPQHF. The CDR3 DNA reads as TGTGCCAGTTCTTCCAACAAGTTCAATCAGCCCCAGCATTTT.

The chain is built from TRBV7-9 and TRBJ1-4, with 8 nucleotides matching TRBD1. With V trimmed by 4 bases and J by 3 bases, 7 bases remained unmatched. Per the germline V gene, CDR1 is SEHNR and CDR2 is FQNEAQ (reference sequence). CDR3 length: 16 residues. The CDR3 DNA sequence: TGTGCCAGCAGCTCAGGAGACAGGGGCCCTAATGAAAAACTGTTTTTT. It translates to CASSSGDRGPNEKLFF.

The V and J genes are TRBV5-6 and TRBJ2-2, with 10 bases matching TRBD1. The CDR3 sequence is 16 residues long. In germline, CDR1 is SGHDT, CDR2 YYEEEE. Trimming removed 4 bases from V and 4 bases from J; junction bases left unmatched: 7. CDR3 in DNA: TGTGCCAGCAGCGGCTGGGGGACAGGGGTCACCGGGGAGCTGTTTTTT. This codes for CASSGWGTGVTGELFF.

The rearrangement uses TRBV7-9 and TRBJ2-1; TRBD1 is a possible D gene (6 bases). This CDR3 comprises 15 residues. V lost 3 bases and J 4 bases, leaving 13 bases between the germline ends. CDR1 is SEHNR, CDR2 FQNEAQ, per germline (reference sequence). The CDR3 spells CASSFDPGQYNEQFF. CDR3 coding DNA: TGTGCCAGCAGCTTTGACCCTGGACAGTACAATGAGCAGTTCTTC.

This clone was picked up one time. Other DNA sequences in this sample translate to the same CDR3. V gene TRBV18 combines with J gene TRBJ2-1, with 9 nucleotides matching TRBD1. Germline trimming cut 0 bases from V and 1 base from J; bases unmatched to any gene: 1. Per germline, CDR1 KGHSH and CDR2 LQKENI. This CDR3 has 16 residues. The CDR3 here is CASSPPDRGSYNEQFF. CDR3 in DNA: TGTGCCAGCTCACCACCGGACAGGGGTTCCTACAATGAGCAGTTCTTC.

The chain couples TRBV5-1 to TRBJ2-5, with 8 bases lining up with TRBD1. V shed 2 bases, J shed 4 bases, and the junction held 7 bases outside the gene matches. CDR3 length equals 15 residues. The germline V gene has CDR1 SGHRS and CDR2 YFSETQ. The DNA of the CDR3 is TGCGCCAGCAGCTTACGGACAGGGTTGGGAGAGACCCAGTACTTC. Its protein product is CASSLRTGLGETQYF.

V usage is TRBV10-1 and J usage is TRBJ2-3; the match to TRBD1 covers 7 bases. This CDR3 comprises 14 residues. The germline gives CDR1 WNHNN, CDR2 SYGVQD (reference sequence). J gave up 0 bases and V 5 bases, and 2 bases lay outside the gene matches. CDR3: CASSRTGSTDTQYF. The CDR3, as DNA: TGCGCCAGCAGTCGGACAGGCAGCACAGATACGCAGTATTTT.

This clone was seen more than once but under ten times. V is TRBV27 and J is TRBJ2-2; no definite D call. The CDR3 is 10 amino acids. Deletions cut 8 bases from V and 8 bases from J, with 6 bases between. Per the germline V gene, CDR1 is MNHEY and CDR2 is SMNVEV (reference sequence). In DNA, the CDR3 is TGTGCCAGCGGAGCGGGGGAGCTGTTTTTT. It encodes CASGAGELFF.

The V call is TRBV19, the J call TRBJ2-5; TRBD1 might be the D (6 bases). The CDR3 runs to 13 residues. Germline CDR1 reads LNHDA; CDR2 reads SQIVND (reference sequence). Trimming left V 9 bases short and J 3 bases short, with 14 bases between. CDR3 nucleotides: TGTGCCAGCGCGACAGGACCTAAAGAGACCCAGTACTTC. Protein sequence: CASATGPKETQYF. The whole variable domain, remainder taken from reference TRBV19 and TRBJ2-5, is DGGITQSPKYLFRKEGQNVTLSCEQNLNHDAMYWYRQDPGQGLRLIYYSQIVNDFQKGDIAEGYSVSREKKESFPLTVTSAQKNPTAFYLCASATGPKETQYFGPGTRLLVL.

V is TRBV5-1 and J is TRBJ2-1, with TRBD2 identical over 8 bases. CDR1 and CDR2 (germline): SGHRS, YFSETQ. This CDR3 has 18 amino acids. After removal of 4 bases from V and 2 bases from J, the junction contained 14 bases not matched to a gene. The DNA of the CDR3 is TGCGCCAGCAGCCCCCGACAGCGAGCGGGAGTAACCTACAATGAGCAGTTCTTC. This encodes CASSPRQRAGVTYNEQFF.